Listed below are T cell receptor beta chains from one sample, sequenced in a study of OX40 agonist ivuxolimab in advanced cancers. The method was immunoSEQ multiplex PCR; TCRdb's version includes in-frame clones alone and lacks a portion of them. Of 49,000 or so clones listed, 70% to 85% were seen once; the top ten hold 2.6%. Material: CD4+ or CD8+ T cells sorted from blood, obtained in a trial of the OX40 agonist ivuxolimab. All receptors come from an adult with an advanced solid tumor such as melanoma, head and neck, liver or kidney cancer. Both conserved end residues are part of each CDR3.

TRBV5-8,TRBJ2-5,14,CASSHGLVGETQYF
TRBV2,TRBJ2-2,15,CASSVRQGVTGELFF
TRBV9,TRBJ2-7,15,CASSVAQGGSYEQYF
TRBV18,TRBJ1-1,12,CASSPGRLEAFF
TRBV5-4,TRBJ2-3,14,CASSLRRGSDTQYF
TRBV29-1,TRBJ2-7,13,CSIRTSGNHEQYF
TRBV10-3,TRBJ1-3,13,CASGPSEGNTIYF
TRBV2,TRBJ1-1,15,CASSVRGFMNTEAFF
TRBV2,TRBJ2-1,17,CASSETMLAGGPDEQFF
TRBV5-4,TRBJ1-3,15,CASSRDRVTGNTIYF
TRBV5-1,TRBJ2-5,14,CASSVPGGAETQYF
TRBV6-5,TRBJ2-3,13,CASTVTITDTQYF
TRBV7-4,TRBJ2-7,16,CASSDLSRDPSYEQYF
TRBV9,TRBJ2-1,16,CASSPFSSGGANEQFF
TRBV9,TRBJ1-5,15,CASSVSGGGMEPQHF
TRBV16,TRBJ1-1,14,CASSQSSGITEAFF
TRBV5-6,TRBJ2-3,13,CASSSTGTDTQYF
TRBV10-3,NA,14,CAISSLAGTYEQYF
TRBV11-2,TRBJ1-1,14,CASSKQGMNTEAFF
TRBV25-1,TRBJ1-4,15,CATGVRGTNSEKLFF
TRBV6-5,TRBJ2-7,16,CASSYSFGTPEREQYF
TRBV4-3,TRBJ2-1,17,CASSQDRRGSSYNEQFF
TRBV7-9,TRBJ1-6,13,CASSLPGSSPLHF
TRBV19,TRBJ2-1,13,CASSIGGDNEQFF
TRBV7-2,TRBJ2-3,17,CASSPRAATISTDTQYF
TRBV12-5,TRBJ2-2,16,CASGLGTGQNTGELFF
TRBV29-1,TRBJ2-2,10,CSVEYGELFF
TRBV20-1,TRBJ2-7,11,CSAGTLYEQYF
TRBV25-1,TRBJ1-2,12,CASSANYYGYTF
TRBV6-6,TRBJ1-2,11,CATGVNYGYTF
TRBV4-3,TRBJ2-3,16,CASSQDHGGPADTQYF
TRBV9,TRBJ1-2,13,CASSELRSDGYTF
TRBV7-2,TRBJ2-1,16,CASSPFAGGASDEQFF
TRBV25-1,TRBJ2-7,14,CASSATGPPYEQYF
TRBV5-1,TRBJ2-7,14,CASSPWEAATEQYF
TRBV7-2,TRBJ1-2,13,CASSLVRERGYTF
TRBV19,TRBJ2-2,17,CATRSAPGTRGTGELFF
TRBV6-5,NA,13,CASIQTGSYEQYF
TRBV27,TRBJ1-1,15,CASSSPGTGSTEAFF
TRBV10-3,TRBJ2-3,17,CAISPGGTSGFADTQYF
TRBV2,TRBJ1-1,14,CASSQGMVNTEAFF
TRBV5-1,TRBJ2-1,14,CASKSGGSYNEQFF
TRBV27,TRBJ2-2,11,CASSLPGELFF
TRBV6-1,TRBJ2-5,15,CASSDGGRPEETQYF
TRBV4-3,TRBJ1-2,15,CASSQDPGDNYGYTF
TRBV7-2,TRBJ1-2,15,CASSFKMDTGYGYTF
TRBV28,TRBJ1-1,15,CAIQGAANMNTEAFF
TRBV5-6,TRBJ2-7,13,CASSSDSFYEQYF